This T cell receptor beta chain was sequenced for a study of cytomegalovirus exposure and HLA in healthy donors. This CDR3 spans 16 amino acids. The germline CDR1 and CDR2 sequences are LNHDA and SQIVND (reference sequence). Trimming cost V 0 bases and J 9 bases, with 15 bases left between them. A multiplex PCR was run with 60 Vbeta primers and 13 Jbeta primers. Data came from immunoSEQ multiplex PCR; TCRdb stores just in-frame clones and leaves some out. The table includes approximately 260,000 clones, about four fifths detected once. The source material was PBMCs. This receptor was obtained from a woman aged 35 to 49 in good health and CMV-seropositive. This chain connects TRBV19 to TRBJ1-6; no clear D gene. The CDR3 loop reads CASSIEAGTSGSPLHF. The CDR3 bases are TGTGCCAGTAGTATAGAGGCAGGAACCTCAGGTTCACCCCTCCACTTT.